Detailed here is one T cell receptor beta chain. This specimen includes other DNA sequences encoding the same CDR3. The length of the CDR3 is 13 residues. Germline V gene lookup returns CDR1 MDHEN and CDR2 SYDVKM. Trimming took off 5 bases at V and 2 bases at J, with 10 bases between the two ends. TCRdb's table, derived via immunoSEQ multiplex PCR, lists solely in-frame clones and lacks some. Found here are under 650,000 clones, almost 97% of them singletons; the top ten hold less than 0.06%. The data originate from a study of shared clonotypes between healthy human individuals. Sequences were obtained from naive CD4+ T cells sorted from blood. Regarding subset: CD45RA+ positively selected. J is TRBJ2-7 and V is TRBV28; no firm D call. This sequence originates from a young woman in good health. CDR3: CASSPRLTYEQYF. CDR3 in DNA: TGTGCCAGCAGTCCAAGGCTCACCTACGAGCAGTACTTC.